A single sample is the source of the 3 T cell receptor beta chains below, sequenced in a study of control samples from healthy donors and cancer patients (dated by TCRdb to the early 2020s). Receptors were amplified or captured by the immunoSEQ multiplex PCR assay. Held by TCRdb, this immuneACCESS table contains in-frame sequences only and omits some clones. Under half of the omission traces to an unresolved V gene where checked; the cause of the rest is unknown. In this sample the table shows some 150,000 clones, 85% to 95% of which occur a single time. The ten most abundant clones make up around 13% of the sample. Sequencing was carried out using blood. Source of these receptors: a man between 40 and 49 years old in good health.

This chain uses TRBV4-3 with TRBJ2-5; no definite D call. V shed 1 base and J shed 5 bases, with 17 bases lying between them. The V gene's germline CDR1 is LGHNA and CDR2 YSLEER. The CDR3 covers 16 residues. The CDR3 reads CASSQVLGSVGETQYF. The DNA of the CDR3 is TGCGCCAGCAGCCAAGTCCTGGGGTCTGTAGGGGAGACCCAGTACTTC.

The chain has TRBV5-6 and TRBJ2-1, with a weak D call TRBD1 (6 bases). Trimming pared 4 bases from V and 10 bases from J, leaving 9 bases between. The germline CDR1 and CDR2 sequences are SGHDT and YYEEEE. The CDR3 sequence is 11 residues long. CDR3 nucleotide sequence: TGTGCCAGCAGCCTCGGACAGGAGCAGTTCTTC. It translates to CASSLGQEQFF. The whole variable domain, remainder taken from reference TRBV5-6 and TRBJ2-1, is DAGVTQSPTHLIKTRGQQVTLRCSPKSGHDTVSWYQQALGQGPQFIFQYYEEEERQRGNFPDRFSGHQFPNYSSELNVNALLLGDSALYLCASSLGQEQFFGPGTRLTVL.

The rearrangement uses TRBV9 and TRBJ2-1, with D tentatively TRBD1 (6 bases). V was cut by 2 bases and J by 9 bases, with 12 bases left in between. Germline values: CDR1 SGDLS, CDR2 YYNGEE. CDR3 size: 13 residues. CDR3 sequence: CASSVGRGGEQFF. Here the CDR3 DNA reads TGTGCCAGCAGCGTTGGCAGGGGTGGTGAGCAGTTCTTC.